The rows below give T cell receptor beta chains drawn from one sample of a study of chemoradiotherapy in HPV16-positive cancers. TCRdb keeps only in-frame clones here, not all; method: immunoSEQ multiplex PCR. The sample has 810 or so clones; about three quarters are singletons. The specimen comprised tumor tissue, sampled from a patient who underwent chemoradiotherapy. These TCRs come from a human donor with HPV-associated anogenital cancer. Both conserved end residues are part of each CDR3. A D gene is named only where the DNA matches it firmly. Some rows have no size entry. The others give once, few or many, or a class for an expanded clone.

size	D	V	J	CDR3	DNA
few	-	TRBV10-1	TRBJ2-2	CASSASGTWKELFF	TGCGCCAGCAGTGCGTCCGGGACCTGGAAGGAGCTGTTTTTT
hyperexpanded	TRBD1	TRBV12-5	TRBJ2-7	CASGFGTGPYEQYF	TGTGCTAGTGGTTTCGGGACAGGGCCCTACGAGCAGTACTTC
-	TRBD1	TRBV10-3	TRBJ2-3	CAISAGGRDTQYF	TGTGCCATCAGTGCAGGGGGCCGTGATACGCAGTATTTT
-	TRBD2	TRBV28	TRBJ2-3	CASIASGRETDTQYF	TGTGCCAGCATCGCTAGCGGGAGGGAAACAGATACGCAGTATTTT
-	TRBD1	TRBV14	TRBJ2-3	CASSPGQGRYTDTQYF	TGTGCCAGCAGCCCCGGACAGGGGAGATACACAGATACGCAGTATTTT
-	-	TRBV5-4	TRBJ2-3	CASRRELSTDTQYF	TGTGCCAGCCGCCGCGAGCTTAGCACAGATACGCAGTATTTT
-	-	TRBV5-1	TRBJ2-5	CASSRAAKETQYF	TGCGCCAGCAGTAGGGCAGCGAAAGAGACCCAGTACTTC
once	-	TRBV20-1	TRBJ1-2	CSAAGAYGYTF	TGCAGTGCCGCCGGGGCCTATGGCTACACCTTC
-	TRBD2	TRBV7-2	TRBJ2-7	CASSLSSGGAYEQYF	TGTGCCAGCAGCTTGAGTAGCGGGGGGGCCTACGAGCAGTACTTC
-	TRBD2	TRBV5-1	TRBJ2-4	CASSLTPQDLAGKNIQYF	TGCGCCAGCAGCCTCACTCCCCAAGACCTAGCGGGGAAAAACATTCAGTACTTC
-	TRBD1	TRBV29-1	TRBJ1-1	CSVGQVFTEAFF	TGCAGCGTGGGACAGGTGTTCACTGAAGCTTTCTTT
few	-	TRBV28	TRBJ1-3	CASSTGSGNTIYF	TGTGCCAGCAGTACAGGGTCTGGAAACACCATATATTTT
-	TRBD2	TRBV30	TRBJ2-1	CAWSVLAGYYNEQFF	TGTGCCTGGAGTGTACTAGCGGGATATTACAATGAGCAGTTCTTC
-	-	TRBV9	TRBJ2-5	CASSPGFRETQYF	TGTGCCAGCAGCCCCGGGTTCCGAGAGACCCAGTACTTC
-	-	TRBV4-1	TRBJ2-7	CASSPGTYEQYF	TGCGCCAGCAGCCCAGGTACCTACGAGCAGTACTTC
-	-	TRBV7-6	TRBJ2-1	CASSLVPMTGDMNEQFF	TGTGCCAGCAGCTTAGTACCTATGACGGGAGATATGAATGAGCAGTTCTTC
-	-	TRBV6-6	TRBJ2-7	CASRDHSYEQYF	TGTGCCAGCAGGGACCACTCCTACGAGCAGTACTTC
-	-	TRBV4-2	TRBJ2-3	CASSQGPGHTDTQYF	TGTGCCAGCAGCCAAGGGCCGGGCCACACAGATACGCAGTATTTT
few	-	TRBV10-3	TRBJ1-3	CAISEVRAGNTIYF	TGTGCCATCAGTGAAGTCAGGGCTGGAAACACCATATATTTT
few	TRBD2	TRBV11-2	TRBJ2-1	CASSSPTSGGAWDEQFF	TGTGCCAGCAGCTCCCCGACTAGCGGGGGGGCCTGGGATGAGCAGTTCTTC
-	TRBD1	TRBV6-5	TRBJ1-2	CASSYSVTGDYGYTF	TGTGCCAGCAGTTACTCCGTGACAGGGGACTATGGCTACACCTTC
-	-	TRBV4-3	TRBJ2-1	CASSQDWVTQQFF	TGCGCCAGCAGCCAAGATTGGGTCACCCAGCAGTTCTTC
-	TRBD1	TRBV15	TRBJ2-3	CATSPTGGVSTDTQYF	TGTGCCACCAGCCCCACAGGGGGCGTTAGCACAGATACGCAGTATTTT
-	-	TRBV15	TRBJ2-5	CAAAVGGGNQETQYF	TGTGCCGCGGCGGTAGGGGGGGGGAACCAAGAGACCCAGTACTTC
once	-	TRBV4-1	TRBJ1-1	CASSQHPAMIAQGAEAFF	TGCGCCAGCAGCCAACACCCCGCGATGATTGCACAGGGAGCTGAAGCTTTCTTT
once	TRBD2	TRBV5-6	TRBJ2-3	CASSLGAGGLGDTQYF	TGTGCCAGCAGCTTGGGAGCGGGGGGGCTCGGGGATACGCAGTATTTT
-	-	TRBV7-9	TRBJ1-2	CASSLQGDDYGYTF	TGTGCCAGCAGCCTACAGGGCGATGACTATGGCTACACCTTC
-	TRBD2	TRBV14	TRBJ2-6	CASTPSGRGLGGANVLAF	TGTGCCAGCACCCCTAGCGGGAGGGGCCTTGGCGGGGCCAACGTCCTGGCTTTC
-	-	TRBV27	TRBJ2-2	CASSFGGTGELFF	TGTGCCAGCAGTTTCGGAGGGACCGGGGAGCTGTTTTTT
-	-	TRBV6-1	TRBJ2-7	CASSEQPNYEQYF	TGTGCCAGCAGTGAACAACCGAACTACGAGCAGTACTTC
-	TRBD1	TRBV19	TRBJ2-7	CASSIGTGTTYEQYF	TGTGCCAGTAGTATCGGGACAGGGACCACCTACGAGCAGTACTTC
-	-	TRBV10-3	TRBJ2-1	CAITESLGEQFF	TGTGCCATCACCGAGAGTTTAGGTGAGCAGTTCTTC
-	-	TRBV7-7	TRBJ2-2	CASSLAWDTGELFF	TGTGCTAGCAGCCTCGCGTGGGACACCGGGGAGCTGTTTTTT
-	TRBD1	TRBV7-9	TRBJ2-1	CASSAIRTGFYNEQFF	TGTGCCAGCAGCGCCATCCGGACAGGGTTCTACAATGAGCAGTTCTTC
-	-	TRBV28	TRBJ1-4	CASSPGHPNPLASWEKLFF	TGTGCCAGCAGCCCCGGCCACCCCAACCCTCTAGCGTCGTGGGAAAAACTGTTTTTT
-	-	TRBV4-2	TRBJ1-4	CASSQDQEKLFF	TGTGCCAGCAGCCAAGATCAGGAAAAACTGTTTTTT